This T cell receptor (beta chain) was retrieved from a study of cytomegalovirus exposure and HLA in healthy donors. It was with 60 Vbeta and 13 Jbeta primers that the PCR ran. The repertoire was sequenced with immunoSEQ multiplex PCR; TCRdb's copy has only in-frame clones and lacks some. The repertoire table contains approximately 110,000 clones. Findings of the study overall: A list of approximately 160 TCR beta chains associated with cytomegalovirus was given. An assumption of roughly uniform sequencing depth across donors underlay the presence/absence analyses.

The CDR3 runs 15 residues. Germline CDR1 is LNHDA and CDR2 is SQIVND (reference sequence). In regard to this clone: Its specificity is not known.

The chain is built from TRBV19 and TRBJ2-5, with D unresolved. With the DNA end fitting TRBJ2-7 better, the J assignment may be wrong. The receptor comes from a man aged 25 to 40 in good health and CMV-seronegative. Input material: PBMCs. CDR3: CASSIAWAVTYEQYF. The CDR3 DNA sequence: TGTGCCAGTAGTATAGCGTGGGCAGTGACCTACGAGCAGTACTTC.